This paragraph reports one TCR beta chain. Its cognate antigen is unknown. This entry is derived from a study of T cell responses to AZD1222 COVID-19 vaccine. General observations from the study: An increase in Spike-specific TCR breadth and depth was observed after two AZD1222 doses.

Measured with immunoSEQ multiplex PCR; TCRdb has only the in-frame clones, and not every one. This table holds fewer than 90,000 clones, roughly 90% found once. V was pared by 4 bases and J by 6 bases, with 12 bases between. Germline CDR1 reads MNHNY; CDR2 reads SVGAGI (reference sequence). This CDR3 comprises 13 residues. Sample: peripheral blood, taken on day 0 of AZD1222 vaccination. This clonotype originated in an adult in good health. The chain joins TRBV6-6 to TRBJ1-2; D perhaps matches TRBD1 (6 bases). The CDR3 DNA is TGTGCCAGCAGTTTTTTCTACAGGGATGGCTACACCTTC. Translated: CASSFFYRDGYTF.